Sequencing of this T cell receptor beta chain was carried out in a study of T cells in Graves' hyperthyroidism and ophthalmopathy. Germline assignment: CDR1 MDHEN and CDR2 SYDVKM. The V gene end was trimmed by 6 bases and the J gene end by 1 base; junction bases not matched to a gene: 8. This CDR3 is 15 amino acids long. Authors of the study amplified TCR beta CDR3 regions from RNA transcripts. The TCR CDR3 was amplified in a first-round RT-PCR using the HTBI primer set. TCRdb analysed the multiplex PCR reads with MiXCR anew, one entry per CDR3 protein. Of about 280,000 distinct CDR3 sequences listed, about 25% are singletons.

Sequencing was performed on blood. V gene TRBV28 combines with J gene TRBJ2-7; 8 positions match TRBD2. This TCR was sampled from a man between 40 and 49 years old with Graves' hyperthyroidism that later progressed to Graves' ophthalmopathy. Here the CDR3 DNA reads TGTGCCAGCAGCCACAGCGGGAGTCGGTCCTACGAGCAGTACTTC. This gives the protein CASSHSGSRSYEQYF.